This is a list of T cell receptor beta chains from one sample in a study of preoperative IRX-2 immunotherapy in early breast cancer. The data were produced by immunoSEQ multiplex PCR, yet TCRdb's version contains in-frame clones alone and is incomplete. The sample holds around 60,000 clones, approximately 93% seen once. The sample was gathered from a patient treated with IRX-2 immunotherapy. Receptors originate from a human donor with breast cancer. The CDR3 runs from the conserved cysteine through the conserved F or W. The order of the fields is clone size, V gene, J gene, D gene, CDR3 protein, CDR3 DNA. D genes are given only for firm matches. Not every row has a clone size; where given, it reads once, few, many or a size class.

>-|TRBV29-1|TRBJ1-4|TRBD1
CSVADRQKLFF
TGCAGCGTCGCGGACAGGCAGAAACTGTTTTTT
>once|TRBV15|TRBJ1-1|-
CATSRGRGGGTEAFF
TGTGCCACCAGCAGAGGTCGGGGAGGGGGTACTGAAGCTTTCTTT
>-|TRBV19|TRBJ1-1|TRBD1
CASSIGRQGLRTMNTEAFF
TGTGCCAGTAGTATAGGCCGACAGGGATTAAGGACGATGAACACTGAAGCTTTCTTT
>few|TRBV6-1|TRBJ1-4|TRBD1
CASSEGGTGEVVKKLFF
TGTGCCAGCAGTGAAGGAGGGACAGGGGAGGTCGTGAAAAAACTGTTTTTT
>once|TRBV30|TRBJ2-5|-
CAWSVGGGQETQYF
TGTGCCTGGAGTGTCGGTGGGGGCCAAGAGACCCAGTACTTC
>-|TRBV28|TRBJ2-3|-
CASSLRLGDTQYF
TGTGCCAGCAGTTTAAGGTTGGGAGATACGCAGTATTTT
>-|TRBV2|TRBJ2-6|-
CASSVEGSGANVLTF
TGTGCCAGCAGTGTTGAGGGGAGTGGGGCCAACGTCCTGACTTTC
>-|TRBV28|TRBJ2-1|-
CASSERGEQFF
TGTGCCAGCAGCGAGAGGGGTGAGCAGTTCTTC
>-|TRBV28|TRBJ2-3|TRBD1
CASSRDRSTDTQYF
TGTGCCAGCAGCCGGGACAGATCTACAGATACGCAGTATTTT
>once|TRBV4-3|TRBJ2-2|-
CASSQIRATGELFF
TGCGCCAGCAGCCAGATAAGGGCTACCGGGGAGCTGTTTTTT
>-|TRBV7-2|TRBJ2-7|-
CASSLSTTYEQYF
TGTGCCAGCAGCTTAAGTACCACCTACGAGCAGTACTTC
>-|TRBV7-3|TRBJ2-7|-
CASSSYPTGTYEQYF
TGTGCCAGCAGCTCCTACCCGACCGGGACCTACGAGCAGTACTTC
>-|TRBV15|TRBJ2-2|TRBD2
CATSWGLANTGELFF
TGTGCCACCAGCTGGGGACTAGCGAACACCGGGGAGCTGTTTTTT
>-|TRBV9|TRBJ2-4|-
CASSAPPSFERGKNIQYF
TGTGCCAGCAGCGCCCCACCTTCCTTCGAGAGAGGCAAAAACATTCAGTACTTC
>-|TRBV7-9|TRBJ2-3|-
CASSLDTDTQYF
TGTGCCAGCAGCTTAGACACAGATACGCAGTATTTT
>-|TRBV6-5|TRBJ1-4|-
CASSYSNGGGEKLFF
TGTGCCAGCAGTTACTCGAACGGGGGAGGCGAAAAACTGTTTTTT
>-|TRBV5-6|TRBJ2-7|TRBD1
CASAPRGPYEQYF
TGTGCCAGCGCCCCCAGGGGGCCCTACGAGCAGTACTTC
>once|TRBV28|TRBJ1-5|-
CASSPGRGGNQPQHF
TGTGCCAGCAGTCCCGGAAGGGGCGGCAATCAGCCCCAGCATTTT
>-|TRBV7-7|TRBJ2-5|-
CASSRLLETQYF
TGTGCCAGCAGCCGGCTCTTAGAGACCCAGTACTTC
>-|TRBV7-9|TRBJ1-5|TRBD1
CASSLGTPGTVDSPQHF
TGTGCCAGCAGCTTAGGTACGCCCGGGACAGTTGACTCGCCCCAGCATTTT
>-|TRBV4-2|TRBJ2-1|-
CASSQDWDEQFF
TGTGCCAGCAGCCAAGACTGGGATGAGCAGTTCTTC
>once|TRBV19|TRBJ2-1|-
CASSIVGSYNEQFF
TGTGCCAGTAGTATCGTCGGAAGCTACAATGAGCAGTTCTTC
>-|TRBV7-2|TRBJ2-7|-
CASSSQGILLYF
TGTGCCAGCAGCAGCCAGGGAATCCTGTTGTACTTC
>-|TRBV15|TRBJ2-2|-
CATSTGGPGTGELFF
TGTGCCACCAGCACCGGGGGCCCGGGCACCGGGGAGCTGTTTTTT
>-|TRBV15|TRBJ1-2|-
CATSRDGLGFEANYGYTF
TGTGCCACCAGCAGAGATGGTTTGGGGTTTGAAGCTAACTATGGCTACACCTTC
>-|TRBV7-9|TRBJ2-1|-
CASDEMGAYNEQFF
TGTGCCAGCGATGAGATGGGAGCCTACAATGAGCAGTTCTTC
>-|TRBV9|TRBJ1-4|-
CASTSGEGSEKLFF
TGTGCCAGCACCTCTGGGGAGGGTAGTGAAAAACTGTTTTTT
>-|TRBV5-1|TRBJ1-6|-
CASSAGGGSYNSPLHF
TGCGCCAGCAGTGCCGGGGGGGGATCCTATAATTCACCCCTCCACTTT
>-|TRBV20-1|TRBJ1-1|-
CSAVGNEAFF
TGCAGTGCTGTCGGGAATGAAGCTTTCTTT
>-|TRBV30|TRBJ1-6|-
CAWAEGSPLHF
TGTGCCTGGGCCGAGGGGTCACCCCTCCACTTT
>-|TRBV7-9|TRBJ1-4|TRBD1
CASSLGGQSNEKLFF
TGTGCCAGCAGCTTAGGGGGACAGTCTAATGAAAAACTGTTTTTT
>once|TRBV7-2|TRBJ1-6|-
CASSFEAADSPLHF
TGTGCCAGCAGCTTTGAGGCGGCCGATTCACCCCTCCACTTT
>once|TRBV28|TRBJ1-1|TRBD1
CASSHYSGGPDRTEAFF
TGTGCCAGCAGTCACTACTCAGGGGGCCCCGATCGGACTGAAGCTTTCTTT
>-|TRBV5-8|TRBJ2-1|TRBD2
CASSEGERELNEQFF
TGTGCCAGCAGCGAAGGCGAGCGGGAGCTTAATGAGCAGTTCTTC
>-|TRBV5-4|TRBJ2-7|TRBD2
CASSTTSGSSDEQYF
TGTGCCAGCAGCACGACTAGCGGGAGCTCCGACGAGCAGTACTTC
>once|TRBV19|TRBJ1-1|TRBD1
CASYPRDSGQAFF
TGTGCCAGTTACCCCCGGGACAGCGGACAAGCTTTCTTT
>-|TRBV7-8|TRBJ1-1|-
CASSSAHGEYTEAFF
TGTGCCAGCAGCTCCGCCCACGGGGAGTACACTGAAGCTTTCTTT
>-|TRBV18|TRBJ2-7|-
CASSPPVIGTSWEQYF
TGTGCCAGCTCACCACCCGTGATTGGGACCTCTTGGGAGCAGTACTTC
>-|TRBV7-2|TRBJ1-2|TRBD1
CASSLKTGVGYTF
TGTGCCAGCAGCTTGAAAACAGGGGTTGGCTACACCTTC
>-|TRBV7-9|TRBJ1-4|-
CASNEGGLHEKLFF
TGTGCCAGCAACGAAGGAGGGTTACATGAAAAACTGTTTTTT
>-|TRBV7-9|TRBJ2-7|-
CASSSSRGGLFGYEQYF
TGTGCCAGCAGCTCGTCCCGCGGGGGCCTATTTGGGTACGAGCAGTACTTC
>-|TRBV4-2|TRBJ2-7|-
CASSQDILSPYEQYF
TGTGCCAGCAGCCAAGACATCTTATCCCCCTACGAGCAGTACTTC
>once|TRBV30|TRBJ2-4|-
CAWSRGAAKNIQYF
TGTGCCTGGAGTCGTGGGGCGGCCAAAAACATTCAGTACTTC
>-|TRBV20-1|TRBJ2-5|-
CSAILQETQYF
TGCAGTGCTATTTTACAAGAGACCCAGTACTTC
>-|TRBV6-1|TRBJ1-5|-
CASSPRGNNQPQHF
TGTGCCAGCAGCCCTAGGGGGAACAATCAGCCCCAGCATTTT
>-|TRBV4-3|TRBJ1-2|-
CASSHDMDSYGYTF
TGCGCCAGCAGCCATGACATGGACAGCTATGGCTACACCTTC
>-|TRBV19|TRBJ2-1|-
CASSIGPGDEQFF
TGTGCCAGTAGTATTGGGCCAGGCGATGAGCAGTTCTTC
>-|TRBV6-5|TRBJ2-7|-
CATGQRFYEQYF
TGTGCCACCGGACAGCGATTCTACGAGCAGTACTTC
>-|TRBV29-1|TRBJ2-2|-
CSVVTSTWGAGELFF
TGCAGCGTTGTTACAAGCACGTGGGGTGCCGGGGAGCTGTTTTTT
>-|TRBV9|TRBJ1-1|-
CASSVGTTMNTEAFF
TGTGCCAGCAGCGTAGGGACAACCATGAACACTGAAGCTTTCTTT
>-|TRBV6-5|TRBJ2-2|TRBD1
CASSSITGAGELFF
TGTGCCAGCAGTTCCATTACAGGGGCCGGGGAGCTGTTTTTT